The subject of this entry is one TCR beta chain. Its target is not known. Sequencing used immunoSEQ multiplex PCR; TCRdb keeps in-frame clones, though not all of them. Among 9,000 to 13,000 clones listed, around 88% were seen once. The V end was cut by 4 bases, the J end by 8 bases, with 25 bases between. The CDR3 is made up of 17 amino acids. In germline, CDR1 is MGHRA, CDR2 YSYEKL. The data originate from a study of a mutant IDH1 vaccine in newly diagnosed glioma. Turning to the study itself: Vaccines were first given 4-6 weeks after radiotherapy alone, or with temozolomide cycles. It was radiotherapy, temozolomide, or both that patients received previously, with most receiving both.

The time point: week 23, last vaccination. Vaccinated patients received 300 ug of mutant IDH1 20-mer peptide per dose, with topical imiquimod. Diagnosis in the donors showed new WHO grade 3 or 4 astrocytomas that were IDH1-mutant and ATRX-lost. The sequence came from a woman aged 40 to 50 with glioma. Some clones in this sample may be carry-over from other donors' samples. This chain links TRBV4-1 with TRBJ2-3; TRBD1 or TRBD2 may be the D gene (7 bases each). The material was PBMCs, obtained from a glioma patient whose treatment included an IDH1 peptide vaccine. CDR3 sequence reads: CASSPVFAGGARFTQYF. The DNA of the CDR3 is TGCGCCAGCAGCCCCGTATTTGCAGGGGGGGCTCGGTTTACGCAGTATTTT.